This TCR beta chain comes out of a study of graft-versus-host responses after intestinal transplantation. Study details: All recipients were transplanted with multivisceral, liver-intestinal, or isolated intestinal grafts. Induction using anti-thymocyte globulin, followed by tacrolimus and steroids for two to four years, was given to all recipients.

TCRdb's copy holds only in-frame clones and misses some; the assay was immunoSEQ multiplex PCR. The table shows around 13,000 clones, with over 70% occurring only once. From germline, CDR1 is MNHEY and CDR2 SVGAGI. Deletions cut 6 bases from V and 4 bases from J, with 12 bases between. CDR3 length: 13 amino acids. Regarding the study as a whole: HvG clone declines early post-transplant were associated with peak circulating GvH levels.

A remark on this clone: What it recognizes is unknown.

The clonotype comes from a human patient who received an intestinal transplant, so some T cells may come from the graft donor. The sequenced sample was PBMCs, obtained roughly 130 days after transplant. V is TRBV6-5 and J is TRBJ2-5, with unresolved D. The CDR3 bases are TGTGCCAGCAGGAAGAGGTGGACAGAGACCCAGTACTTC. Amino acids: CASRKRWTETQYF.